This T cell receptor (beta chain) was retrieved from a study of OX40 agonist ivuxolimab in advanced cancers. About the full investigation: Ivuxolimab was an agonistic, fully human IgG2 monoclonal antibody directed against OX40 (CD134), a costimulatory receptor. Intravenous ivuxolimab was administered to patients every 2 weeks at six dose levels: 0.01, 0.1, 0.3, 1.5, 3 and 10 mg/kg. Of the roughly 51 patients in dose escalation, some 20 had hepatocellular carcinoma, about 15 had melanoma, 9 had renal cell carcinoma and 9 had head and neck cancer. The dose-escalation cohort was approximately 83% male with a mean age of about 65 years, ranging from about 23 to 85. Prior anti-PD-1, anti-PD-L1 or anti-CTLA-4 therapy was permitted, and about 40% of dose-escalation patients had received checkpoint inhibitors. Partial responses occurred in three dose-escalation patients: two with cutaneous melanoma and one with hepatocellular carcinoma. Peripheral TCRbeta sequencing aimed to test whether ivuxolimab altered TCR sequence diversity and caused clonal T-cell expansion. The paper reports the monotherapy dose-escalation portion (N of about 52 patients) of the phase I ivuxolimab trial. Study-wide conclusions, independent of this receptor: Low levels of normalized T-cell clonal expansion were also seen in some nonresponding patients. At doses of 0.1 to 3.0 mg/kg, clonal expansion of both CD4+ and CD8+ T cells in blood was seen between baseline and week 6. In the 0.1-3.0 mg/kg groups, partial responders had among the lowest normalized peripheral clonal expansion, particularly in CD8+ T cells. The antigen specificity of the peripheral T cells that underwent clonal expansion was not determined. After ivuxolimab, CD8+ T cells had more expanded clones than CD4+ T cells on average.

Genomic DNA was extracted from sorted cells for sequencing of the TCRbeta CDR3 region. The immunoSEQ Assay was used to sequence the TCRbeta CDR3 regions. TCRdb provides this immuneACCESS table in a form limited to in-frame rearrangements. Some clones are lacking; in checked studies, under half of them reflect an unresolved V gene, and why the rest are absent is not known. This sample holds approximately 84,000 clones; approximately 89% were observed only once. The ten biggest clones cover under 0.25% of the sample. Patients with a history of autoimmune disease or receiving systemic immunosuppression were excluded from the trial. Peripheral blood for TCR sequencing was collected from all dose cohorts at baseline, on cycle 4 day 1, and on cycle 7 day 1. The samples were drawn from a first-in-human, open-label, multicenter phase I dose-escalation trial of ivuxolimab. Adults with locally advanced or metastatic head and neck squamous cell, hepatocellular, melanoma or renal cell carcinoma were enrolled in the trial. CD4+ and CD8+ T cells were sorted separately from peripheral blood before TCR sequencing.

Comment on this clone: Its antigen is currently not known. No much larger clone is present one base from it, and per-base qualities are unavailable.

CDR1 and CDR2 (SGHRS, YFSETQ) derive from the germline V gene. V is trimmed back by 0 bases and J by 7 bases, and the junction contains 5 bases that no gene match accounts for. The CDR3 numbers 15 residues from cysteine through phenylalanine. Only the CDR3 DNA is retained, 45 bases long and in frame from the first base. This material consisted of CD4+ or CD8+ T cells sorted from blood, taken in a trial of the OX40 agonist ivuxolimab. The rearrangement joined TRBV5-1 to TRBJ2-1, with TRBD2 identical over 9 junction bases. The clonotype originates from an adult with an advanced solid tumor such as melanoma, head and neck, liver or kidney cancer. The DNA sequence is given as TGCGCCAGCAGCTTGGCCATAGCGGGGGCTAATGAGCAGTTCTTC. It translates as CASSLAIAGANEQFF.